The 5 T cell receptor beta chains reported below all come from one sample, sequenced in a study of cytomegalovirus exposure and HLA in healthy donors. Vbeta (60) and Jbeta (13) primers were used in the PCR. Method: immunoSEQ multiplex PCR; TCRdb's copy keeps in-frame clones and lacks some. The table includes about 160,000 clones, approximately 72% detected once. The sample taken for sequencing was PBMCs. The source of these receptors is a man between 40 and 49 years old in good health and CMV-seropositive.

This chain joins TRBV13 and TRBJ2-6; the D gene is possibly TRBD2 (5 bases). The CDR3 extends over 18 amino acids. Looked up from germline, CDR1 is PRHDT and CDR2 is FYEKMQ (reference sequence). V lost 0 bases and J 6 bases, leaving 18 bases between the germline ends. CDR3 in amino acids: CASSLGHRRASEANVLTF. Written as DNA, the CDR3 is TGTGCCAGCAGCTTAGGCCACCGGCGGGCCTCGGAGGCCAACGTCCTGACTTTC.

This chain uses TRBV30 with TRBJ1-2; 10 nucleotides align to TRBD1. Losses at the gene ends were 4 bases for V and 6 bases for J; bases not matched to a gene: 8. The germline gives CDR1 GTSNPN, CDR2 SVGIG (reference sequence). The CDR3 sequence is 14 residues long. This chain's CDR3 is CAWTVSTGGHGYTF. The CDR3 DNA is TGTGCCTGGACCGTCTCGACAGGGGGCCATGGCTACACCTTC.

V and J are TRBV6-1 and TRBJ2-7; TRBD1 matches 9 bases. CDR1 and CDR2 from the germline V gene are MNHNS and SASEGT. The V segment lost 1 base and the J segment 6 bases; nucleotides outside the gene matches: 4. The CDR3 loop spans 14 amino acids. The CDR3 sequence is CASSEVQGASEQYF. The CDR3 DNA sequence: TGTGCCAGCAGTGAAGTACAGGGGGCGAGCGAGCAGTACTTC.

The chain combines TRBV21-1 with TRBJ2-1; the DNA was not used to check the table's D call, TRBD2. TRBV21-1 is a pseudogene segment. The CDR3 extends over 15 amino acids. Here the CDR3 DNA reads TGTGCCAGCGGCCCGACTAGGGACCTCCTCAATGAGCAGTTCTTC. The encoded protein is CASGPTRDLLNEQFF.

The rearrangement uses TRBV7-2 and TRBJ1-2; D is uncertain. The germline V and J ends were trimmed by 5 bases and 1 base, with 11 bases remaining between them. CDR3 length equals 14 residues. Germline V gene data show CDR1 as SGHTA and CDR2 as FQGNSA. The CDR3 bases are TGTGCCAGCAGCCCTCGGGATTTTAACTATGGCTACACCTTC. Amino acid sequence: CASSPRDFNYGYTF.